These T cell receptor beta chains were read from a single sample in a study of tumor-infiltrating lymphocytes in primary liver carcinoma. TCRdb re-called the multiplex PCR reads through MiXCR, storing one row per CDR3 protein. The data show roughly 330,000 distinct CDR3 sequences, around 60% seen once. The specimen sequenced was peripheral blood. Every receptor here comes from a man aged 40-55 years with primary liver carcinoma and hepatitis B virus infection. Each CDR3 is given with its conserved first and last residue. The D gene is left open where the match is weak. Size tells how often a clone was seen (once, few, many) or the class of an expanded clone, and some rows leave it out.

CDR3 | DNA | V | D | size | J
CAGSGQDKVVREQYF | TGTGCCGGCAGCGGCCAAGACAAGGTTGTTCGCGAGCAGTACTTC | TRBV11-2 | NA | NA | TRBJ2-7
CASSEGAGGGNVYEQYF | TGTGCCAGCAGTGAAGGGGCCGGCGGGGGTAACGTGTACGAGCAGTACTTC | TRBV6-1 | TRBD2 | NA | TRBJ2-7
CASSLSRAGTQYF | TGTGCCAGCAGCTTGTCCCGGGCAGGTACGCAGTATTTT | TRBV5-4 | NA | NA | TRBJ2-3
CAWNPSTATEAFF | TGTGCCTGGAACCCCTCTACAGCCACTGAAGCTTTCTTT | TRBV30 | NA | NA | TRBJ1-1
CASSGVCSGNTIYF | TGTGCCAGCAGTGGGGTCTGCTCTGGAAACACCATATATTTT | TRBV6-6 | NA | NA | TRBJ1-3
CVSSSDRGQNSPLHF | TGTGTCAGTAGTTCTGACAGGGGGCAGAATTCACCCCTCCACTTT | TRBV11-1 | TRBD1 | NA | TRBJ1-6
CASSPTIQGYEQYF | TGCGCCAGCAGCCCGACTATCCAGGGCTACGAGCAGTACTTC | TRBV5-1 | NA | NA | TRBJ2-7
CASSSRIATNDKLFF | TGTGCCAGCAGCTCTCGGATAGCAACTAATGATAAACTGTTTTTT | TRBV11-2 | NA | NA | TRBJ1-4
CARGSFSRETRETQYF | TGTGCCAGAGGCTCGTTCTCGCGGGAGACCCGAGAGACCCAGTACTTC | TRBV11-2 | TRBD2 | NA | TRBJ2-5
CSVDSSPSNTGKLFF | TGCAGCGTTGATAGCTCTCCTTCGAACACCGGGAAGCTGTTTTTT | TRBV29-1 | NA | NA | TRBJ2-2
CASSYNLGGSVSKSIQYF | TGTGCCAGCAGTTATAATCTTGGCGGTAGCGTATCCAAGAGCATTCAGTACTTC | TRBV6-6 | NA | NA | TRBJ2-4
CASSWGTGSSYNEQIF | NA | TRBV11-3 | NA | NA | TRBJ2-1
CASSCTGTDQPQRF | TGTGCCAGCAGCTGCACAGGGACCGATCAGCCCCAGCGTTTT | TRBV11-3 | NA | NA | TRBJ1-5
CSGGLGQQEAQYF | TGCAGCGGTGGGCTCGGACAACAAGAGGCCCAGTACTTC | TRBV29-1 | NA | NA | TRBJ2-5
CASSAGHTTDTQYF | TGTGCCAGCAGTGCTGGGCACACCACAGATACGCAGTATTTT | TRBV6-1 | NA | NA | TRBJ2-3
CASSFTGTSETTVELFF | TGTGCCAGCAGCTTCACCGGGACTAGCGAGACAACCGTGGAGCTGTTTTTT | TRBV11-2 | TRBD2 | NA | TRBJ2-2
CASSVGTLDNEQFF | TGTGCCAGCAGCGTCGGGACACTGGACAATGAGCAGTTCTTC | TRBV7-9 | NA | NA | TRBJ2-1
CASSTRTGSALNYGYTF | TGTGCCAGCAGCACCCGAACGGGGAGCGCTCTTAACTATGGCTACACCTTC | TRBV5-5 | NA | few | TRBJ1-2
CARTFVGDAYGYTF | TGTGCCAGAACCTTCGTGGGGGACGCCTATGGCTACACCTTC | TRBV5-4 | NA | NA | TRBJ1-2
CASSLDLAGGFYEQYF | TGTGCCAGCAGCTTAGACCTAGCGGGAGGTTTCTACGAGCAGTACTTC | TRBV7-9 | TRBD2 | few | TRBJ2-7
CASSFQGSQETLYF | TGTGCCAGCAGCTTTCAGGGGTCTCAAGAGACCCTGTACTTC | TRBV5-4 | NA | NA | TRBJ2-5
CASSTQNGSEQFF | TGTGCCAGCAGCACGCAAAACGGAAGTGAACAGTTCTTC | TRBV11-2 | NA | NA | TRBJ2-1
CAGSENRGEQFF | TGCGCCGGCAGTGAGAACAGGGGGGAGCAATTCTTC | TRBV10-2 | TRBD1 | once | TRBJ2-1